The 20 T cell receptor beta chains listed next were all sequenced from one sample in a study of blood T cell repertoires in COVID-19. The protocol was immunoSEQ multiplex PCR, while the TCRdb copy is restricted to in-frame clones and leaves out a portion. The table has some 180,000 clones, roughly 87% seen once. The source material was peripheral blood. The receptor set was obtained from an older woman with COVID-19, enrolled during active disease.

The genes are TRBV6-2 or TRBV6-3 and TRBJ2-7; TRBD2 matches at 9 bases. Germline V gene data show CDR1 as MNHEY and CDR2 as SVGEGT. Trimming took 4 bases from V and 4 from J; bases not matched to a gene: 2. The CDR3 loop spans 13 amino acids. The CDR3 nucleotides read TGTGCCAGCAGTTGGACTAGCGTTTACGAGCAGTACTTC. It translates to CASSWTSVYEQYF.

The chain uses TRBV18 and TRBJ1-6; 9 bases match TRBD1. The CDR3 is 16 residues long. Trimming removed 6 bases from V and 6 bases from J; junction bases left unmatched: 9. CDR1 and CDR2 (germline): KGHSH, LQKENI. The CDR3 loop reads CASSSRDRASNSPLHF. DNA for the CDR3: TGTGCCAGCTCGAGCCGGGACAGGGCGTCTAATTCACCCCTCCACTTT.

This clone was found once. The V call is TRBV6-5, the J call TRBJ1-5; a possible D gene is TRBD1 (5 bases). Trimming pared 6 bases from V and 6 bases from J, leaving 18 bases between. Germline CDR1 reads MNHEY; CDR2 reads SVGAGI. This CDR3 contains 15 residues. The CDR3 DNA reads TGTGCCAGCAGGCTAAGTGGAGGGACGACTCAGCCCCAGCATTTT. Translation: CASRLSGGTTQPQHF.

The rearrangement links TRBV6-1 to TRBJ2-6; D gene unclear. Germline CDR1 MNHNS, CDR2 SASEGT. This CDR3 contains 17 residues. The V gene lost 1 base and the J gene lost 3 bases, with 13 bases spanning the gap. In nucleotides, the CDR3 is TGTGCCAGCAGTGAAGGCGGCTGGCAGATTGGGGCCAACGTCCTGACTTTC. It translates to CASSEGGWQIGANVLTF.

The J gene is TRBJ1-2, the V gene TRBV5-5, with 11 bases that match TRBD1. The CDR3 totals 15 residues. CDR1 SGHKS and CDR2 YYEKEE come from the germline V gene (reference sequence). J lost 7 bases, V lost 4 bases, and 9 bases had no gene match. The CDR3 DNA sequence: TGTGCCAGCAGCCCCTTCGGGACAGGGGGGGGTGGCTACACCTTC. It translates to CASSPFGTGGGGYTF.

The V and J genes are TRBV7-3 and TRBJ2-2; weak D call: TRBD1 (6 bases). Per germline, CDR1 SGHTA and CDR2 FQGTGA. This CDR3 is 16 amino acids long. The V end lost 6 bases, the J end lost 5 bases, and 19 bases lay between the germline ends. The CDR3 DNA reads TGTGCCAGCAGACTCTTCGGACAGCCGGGGACCGGGGAGCTGTTTTTT. Encoded protein: CASRLFGQPGTGELFF.

The rearrangement uses TRBV5-4 and TRBJ1-1, with TRBD1 matching 7 bases. CDR3 size: 15 residues. The V gene's germline CDR1 is SGHNT and CDR2 YYREEE (reference sequence). V was pared by 4 bases and J by 2 bases, with 8 bases of the junction left unmatched. In nucleotides, the CDR3 is TGTGCCAGCAGCGCAACCGGGACAGTCAACACTGAAGCTTTCTTT. Its protein product is CASSATGTVNTEAFF. Full variable domain (rest looked up from reference TRBV5-4 and TRBJ1-1): ETGVTQSPTHLIKTRGQQVTLRCSSQSGHNTVSWYQQALGQGPQFIFQYYREEENGRGNFPPRFSGLQFPNYSSELNVNALELDDSALYLCASSATGTVNTEAFFGQGTRLTVV.

The chain recombines TRBV13 with TRBJ2-7, with 12 nucleotides matching TRBD2. Germline assignment: CDR1 PRHDT and CDR2 FYEKMQ (reference sequence). The CDR3 has 17 amino acids. The ends lost 5 bases at V and 2 bases at J; junction bases unmatched: 10. The CDR3 DNA is TGTGCCAGCAGCCTTCTGACTAGCGGGAGTTTCCCCTACGAGCAGTACTTC. Residues: CASSLLTSGSFPYEQYF.

This rearrangement joins TRBV11-3 to TRBJ2-1, with 8 bases identical to TRBD1. CDR1 is SGHNT and CDR2 is YENEEA in the germline V gene. J was trimmed by 2 bases and V by 5 bases; bases with no gene match: 5. The CDR3 extends over 15 amino acids. CDR3 loop: CASSPGQGPYNEQFF. In nucleotides, the CDR3 is TGTGCCAGCAGCCCCGGACAGGGACCCTACAATGAGCAGTTCTTC.

The chain combines TRBV5-1 with TRBJ1-3; D call uncertain. Trimming shortened V by 0 bases and J by 3 bases, and 10 bases separated the two germline ends. CDR1 and CDR2 from the germline V gene are SGHRS and YFSETQ. The CDR3 consists of 15 residues. For the CDR3, the DNA is TGCGCCAGCAGCTTGGAAGGAGGACGTGGAAACACCATATATTTT. Its translation: CASSLEGGRGNTIYF.

The V and J genes are TRBV2 and TRBJ1-2; maybe TRBD1 (5 bases). The CDR3 loop spans 14 amino acids. V gave up 9 bases and J gave up 4 bases, with 18 bases separating them. Germline CDR1 SNHLY, CDR2 FYNNEI. The CDR3 reads CASVGGGVAYGYTF. As DNA, the CDR3 is TGTGCCAGTGTGGGGGGAGGGGTGGCCTATGGCTACACCTTC.

The rearrangement uses TRBV15 and TRBJ1-6; D is possibly TRBD1 (5 bases). The CDR3 totals 16 residues. Trimming took off 1 base at V and 7 bases at J, with 14 bases between the two ends. CDR1 is LNHNV, CDR2 YYDKDF, per germline (reference sequence). This CDR3 reads CATSRGRESGNSPLHF. DNA for the CDR3: TGTGCCACCAGCAGAGGGAGGGAATCAGGGAATTCACCCCTCCACTTT.

This clone was seen more than once but under ten times. The genes are TRBV21-1 and TRBJ1-6. TRBV21-1 is shown as a pseudogene. The CDR3 is 18 amino acids. For the CDR3, the DNA is TGTGCCAGCAGCAAAGGCTCTTTCGGGGGGCCGGATAATTCACCCCTCCACTTT. Encoded protein: CASSKGSFGGPDNSPLHF.

This clone is a singleton in its sample. The chain recombines TRBV4-1 with TRBJ2-7; D remains ambiguous. The germline V and J ends were trimmed by 1 base and 4 bases, with 8 bases remaining between them. The germline V gene encodes CDR1 MGHRA and CDR2 YSYEKL. This CDR3 contains 13 residues. CDR3 residues: CASSQAGTYEQYF. CDR3 in DNA: TGCGCCAGCAGCCAAGCGGGTACATACGAGCAGTACTTC.

The chain uses TRBV6-6 and TRBJ2-3; 13 bases fit TRBD2. CDR3 length: 16 residues. The germline V gene encodes CDR1 MNHNY and CDR2 SVGAGI (reference sequence). The ends lost 6 bases at V and 5 bases at J; junction bases unmatched: 8. CDR3 region: CASRGTSGVGKDTQYF. In DNA form, the CDR3 reads TGTGCCAGCAGGGGGACTAGCGGGGTTGGGAAAGATACGCAGTATTTT.

The V call is TRBV3-1 (or the pseudogene TRBV3-2), the J call TRBJ1-1; D is unresolved. Germline values: CDR1 LGHDT, CDR2 YNNKEL (reference sequence). V dropped 4 bases and J dropped 0 bases, with 18 bases sitting between them. The CDR3 is made up of 17 amino acids. The CDR3 DNA reads TGTGCCAGCAGCCGGAATGGGAGGTGGCGTATGAACACTGAAGCTTTCTTT. This sequence encodes CASSRNGRWRMNTEAFF.

This chain connects TRBV11-2 to TRBJ2-5, with 10 bases lining up with TRBD1. V shed 1 base, J shed 4 bases, and the junction held 6 bases outside the gene matches. Germline CDR1 reads SGHAT; CDR2 reads FQNNGV. The CDR3 length is 16 residues. This CDR3 reads CASSLVATGGGETQYF. The CDR3 nucleotides read TGTGCCAGCAGCTTAGTTGCGACAGGGGGCGGAGAGACCCAGTACTTC.

The rearrangement uses TRBV6-4 and TRBJ2-7; 9 nucleotides align to TRBD1. The CDR3 has 16 residues. Unmatched junction bases numbered 12, after V lost 6 bases and J lost 3 bases. Germline V gives CDR1 MRHNA, CDR2 SNTAGT. CDR3 loop: CASRKTMRTGDYEQYV. The CDR3 DNA follows: TGTGCCAGCAGAAAAACTATGAGGACAGGGGACTACGAGCAGTACGTC.

The CDR3 region is CASSNPGGGNQPQHF. The CDR3 DNA sequence: TGTGCCAGTAGTAACCCAGGGGGAGGCAATCAGCCCCAGCATTTT. The V and J genes are TRBV19 and TRBJ1-5; 7 bases match TRBD1. Trimming cost V 4 bases and J 2 bases; bases outside gene matches: 5. The CDR3 totals 15 residues. Germline V gene sequence: CDR1 LNHDA, CDR2 SQIVND (reference sequence). The variable domain in full, with the rest retrieved from reference TRBV19 and TRBJ1-5, is DGGITQSPKYLFRKEGQNVTLSCEQNLNHDAMYWYRQDPGQGLRLIYYSQIVNDFQKGDIAEGYSVSREKKESFPLTVTSAQKNPTAFYLCASSNPGGGNQPQHFGDGTRLSIL.

The chain uses TRBV5-6 and TRBJ1-1; 7 nucleotides match TRBD1. The germline V gene encodes CDR1 SGHDT and CDR2 YYEEEE. CDR3 length: 15 amino acids. Trimming cost V 7 bases and J 7 bases; bases outside gene matches: 16. The CDR3 DNA is TGTGCCAGCGCCCCCGGGGACAGAAGCTTCAATGAAGCTTTCTTT. Protein sequence: CASAPGDRSFNEAFF.